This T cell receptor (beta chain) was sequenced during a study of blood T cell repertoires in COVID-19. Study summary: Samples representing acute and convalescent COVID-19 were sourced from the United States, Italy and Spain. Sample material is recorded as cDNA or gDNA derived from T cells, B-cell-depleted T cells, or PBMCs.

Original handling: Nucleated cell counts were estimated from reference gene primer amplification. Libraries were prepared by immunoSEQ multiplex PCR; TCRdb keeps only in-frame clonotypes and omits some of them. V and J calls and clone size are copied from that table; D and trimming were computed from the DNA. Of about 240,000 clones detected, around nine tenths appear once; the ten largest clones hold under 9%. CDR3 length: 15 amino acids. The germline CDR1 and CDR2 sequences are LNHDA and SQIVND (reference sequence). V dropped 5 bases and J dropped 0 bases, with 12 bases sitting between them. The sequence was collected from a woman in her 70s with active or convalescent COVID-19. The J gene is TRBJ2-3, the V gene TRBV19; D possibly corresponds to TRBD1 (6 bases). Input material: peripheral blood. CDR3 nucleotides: TGTGCCAGTAGTTTTTTGGGGGCTAGCACAGATACGCAGTATTTT. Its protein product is CASSFLGASTDTQYF.